This T cell receptor (beta chain) emerged from a study of blood T cell repertoires in COVID-19. Study-wide context: Material from acute and convalescent COVID-19 was sourced from the United States, Italy and Spain. The analysed material was cDNA or gDNA that came from T cells, B-cell-depleted T cells, or PBMCs.

Source study methods: The authors estimated nucleated cell counts from reference gene primer amplification. TCRdb keeps only in-frame clones here, not all; method: immunoSEQ multiplex PCR. Clone size and the V and J calls come from that table; the DNA yielded D and trimming. Of over 120,000 clones listed, about 89% are singletons. V lost 3 bases and J 1 base, leaving 7 bases between the germline ends. Looked up from germline, CDR1 is KGHSH and CDR2 is LQKENI. The CDR3 is made up of 14 amino acids. The origin of this receptor is a man in his 60s with active or convalescent COVID-19. The chain has TRBV18 and TRBJ1-5; the D gene is possibly TRBD1 (5 bases). The sequenced sample was peripheral blood. The CDR3 loop reads CASSPGGSNQPQHF. In nucleotides, the CDR3 is TGTGCCAGCTCACCGGGGGGAAGCAATCAGCCCCAGCATTTT.